Shown below are 25 T cell receptor beta chains from a single sample sequenced in a study of lymphopenia after photon versus proton radiotherapy. The protocol was immunoSEQ multiplex PCR, while the TCRdb copy is restricted to in-frame clones and leaves out a portion. The sample includes approximately 65,000 clones, more than 75% seen only once; the top ten take about 3%. This sample comprised peripheral blood, obtained from a patient treated with photon-based radiotherapy. The source of these receptors is a woman in her seventies with pancreatic cancer.

The chain links TRBV5-6 to TRBJ1-2; perhaps TRBD1 as D (5 bases). V was trimmed by 1 base and J by 8 bases, leaving 12 bases between them. The CDR3 runs 13 residues. CDR1 SGHDT and CDR2 YYEEEE come from the germline V gene. CDR3 coding DNA: TGTGCCAGCAGCTTGAGGGGAGTTCAAGGCTACACCTTC. It translates to CASSLRGVQGYTF.

The CDR3 DNA reads as TGTGCCAGCAGCTTGGGAGATAACAGGGGGCGATTCTACGAGCAGTACTTC. It codes for CASSLGDNRGRFYEQYF. J is TRBJ2-7 and V is TRBV5-5, with TRBD1 matching 9 bases. Unmatched junction bases numbered 10, after V lost 0 bases and J lost 3 bases. The germline gives CDR1 SGHKS, CDR2 YYEKEE (reference sequence). The CDR3 is made up of 17 amino acids. Together with reference TRBV5-5 and TRBJ2-7, the CDR3 gives the full variable domain: DAGVTQSPTHLIKTRGQQVTLRCSPISGHKSVSWYQQVLGQGPQFIFQYYEKEERGRGNFPDRFSARQFPNYSSELNVNALLLGDSALYLCASSLGDNRGRFYEQYFGPGTRLTVT.

The chain combines TRBV6-1 with TRBJ2-7; 10 nucleotides line up with TRBD1. The CDR3 loop spans 15 amino acids. The germline gives CDR1 MNHNS, CDR2 SASEGT. V lost 6 bases and J lost 3; bases outside the gene matches: 8. The CDR3 DNA is TGTGCCAGCAGATTGGGGACAGGGGTATTCTACGAGCAGTACTTC. Translated, it gives CASRLGTGVFYEQYF.

Note on this clone: The same CDR3 is also encoded by other DNA sequences in this sample. The V call is TRBV15, the J call TRBJ1-2, with D perhaps matching TRBD1 (6 bases). The CDR3 is 13 amino acids. V gave up 0 bases and J gave up 8 bases, with 10 bases separating them. CDR1 and CDR2 (germline): LNHNV, YYDKDF (reference sequence). CDR3 DNA: TGTGCCACCAGCAGAGATACAGGGTACGGCTACACCTTC. This sequence encodes CATSRDTGYGYTF.

This chain uses TRBV5-4 with TRBJ1-4; weak D call: TRBD1 (6 bases). The CDR3 contains 17 residues. Trimming removed 2 bases from V and 2 bases from J, with 16 bases in between. Germline V gives CDR1 SGHNT, CDR2 YYREEE (reference sequence). CDR3 sequence (DNA): TGTGCCAGCAGCTTTAGCAGGGGCCAAGGGACTAATGAAAAACTGTTTTTT. It is translated as CASSFSRGQGTNEKLFF.

The CDR3 sequence: CASSQEKGARTEAFF. CDR3 DNA: TGTGCCAGCAGCCAAGAGAAGGGGGCGCGGACTGAAGCTTTCTTT. This chain links TRBV4-2 with TRBJ1-1, with 7 nucleotides matching TRBD1. This CDR3 is 15 amino acids long. In germline, CDR1 is LGHNA, CDR2 YNFKEQ. V lost 0 bases to trimming and J lost 5 bases; unmatched junction nucleotides: 6.

The genes are TRBV7-3 and TRBJ2-4, with D perhaps matching TRBD2 (5 bases). CDR1 and CDR2 from the germline V gene are SGHTA and FQGTGA. Trimming took 5 bases from V and 1 from J, leaving 12 bases between them. This CDR3 has 15 residues. The DNA of the CDR3 is TGTGCCAGCAGCCAGAGGGAAGGGGCCAAAAACATTCAGTACTTC. It yields the protein CASSQREGAKNIQYF.

The rearrangement uses TRBV29-1 and TRBJ2-7, with TRBD1 matching 7 bases. Germline assignment: CDR1 SQVTM and CDR2 ANQGSEA. The V segment lost 7 bases and the J segment 4 bases; nucleotides outside the gene matches: 7. CDR3 size: 12 residues. CDR3 in amino acids: CSAGQRGYEQYF. Here the CDR3 DNA reads TGCAGCGCGGGACAGCGTGGATACGAGCAGTACTTC.

The table lists this clone with a count of one. V is TRBV19 and J is TRBJ1-5; weak D call: TRBD1 (6 bases). Germline assignment: CDR1 LNHDA and CDR2 SQIVND (reference sequence). V was trimmed by 3 bases and J by 5 bases, leaving 14 bases between them. The CDR3 extends over 15 amino acids. The CDR3 reads CASSIQGRTDQPQHF. For the CDR3, the DNA is TGTGCCAGTAGTATTCAGGGGAGGACAGATCAGCCCCAGCATTTT.

This rearrangement joins TRBV4-2 to TRBJ1-4; no clear D. This CDR3 is built from 13 residues. Germline CDR1 is LGHNA and CDR2 is YNFKEQ. V dropped 4 bases and J dropped 0 bases, with 3 bases sitting between them. CDR3: CASSRATNEKLFF. The CDR3 coding sequence is TGTGCCAGCAGCCGCGCAACTAATGAAAAACTGTTTTTT.

This sequence joins TRBV5-5 and TRBJ2-7; TRBD1 matches 7 bases. The CDR3 sequence is 14 residues long. The V gene's germline CDR1 is SGHKS and CDR2 YYEKEE (reference sequence). The V segment lost 7 bases and the J segment 3 bases; nucleotides outside the gene matches: 10. The DNA of the CDR3 is TGTGCCAGCGGGGACAGCGTAATAATCTACGAGCAGTACTTC. It codes for CASGDSVIIYEQYF.

The rearrangement links TRBV7-2 to TRBJ2-7; no definite D call. Germline V gene sequence: CDR1 SGHTA, CDR2 FQGNSA. Between the trimmed V and J ends, which lost 1 base and 7 bases, there was a span of 11 bases. The CDR3 is 13 amino acids. Here the CDR3 reads CASSLGPLGEQYF. CDR3 in DNA: TGTGCCAGCAGCTTAGGCCCCTTGGGTGAGCAGTACTTC.

The V and J genes are TRBV29-1 and TRBJ1-2, with D perhaps TRBD1 (6 bases). CDR3 length: 13 residues. CDR1 and CDR2 from the germline V gene are SQVTM and ANQGSEA. Trimming took 6 bases from V and 8 from J, leaving 19 bases between them. The CDR3 sequence is CSVGPQGHKGYTF. As DNA, the CDR3 is TGCAGCGTGGGGCCCCAGGGGCACAAAGGCTACACCTTC.

The rearrangement links TRBV7-9 to TRBJ1-2; the D gene is possibly TRBD1 (6 bases). The germline V gene encodes CDR1 SEHNR and CDR2 FQNEAQ (reference sequence). V shed 7 bases and J shed 8 bases, with 20 bases lying between them. CDR3 length equals 14 residues. The CDR3 is CASTAIPQGGGYTF. In DNA, the CDR3 is TGTGCCAGCACCGCTATTCCACAGGGAGGAGGCTACACCTTC. Full variable domain (remainder filled in from reference TRBV7-9 and TRBJ1-2): DTGVSQNPRHKITKRGQNVTFRCDPISEHNRLYWYRQTLGQGPEFLTYFQNEAQLEKSRLLSDRFSAERPKGSFSTLEIQRTEQGDSAMYLCASTAIPQGGGYTFGSGTRLTVV.

The chain is built from TRBV7-8 and TRBJ2-7, with D perhaps TRBD1 (6 bases). CDR3 length: 16 amino acids. CDR1 and CDR2 from the germline V gene are SGHVS and FQNEAQ. Trimming took off 6 bases at V and 0 bases at J, with 18 bases between the two ends. The CDR3 sequence: CASRAGGRGSSYEQYF. CDR3 in DNA: TGTGCCAGCAGGGCAGGTGGTAGGGGGAGCTCCTACGAGCAGTACTTC.

This chain connects TRBV11-2 to TRBJ2-7, with 9 nucleotides matching TRBD2. The CDR3 totals 15 residues. Looked up from germline, CDR1 is SGHAT and CDR2 is FQNNGV. V lost 4 bases, J lost 4 bases, and 8 bases stayed unmatched. Written as DNA, the CDR3 is TGTGCCAGCAGCTCCTCGACTAGCGGCCCTTACGAGCAGTACTTC. Encoded protein: CASSSSTSGPYEQYF.

The CDR3 nucleotides are TGTGCCACCAGCAGAGATGGGGGGATGTCTGGAAACACCATATATTTT. Translation gives CATSRDGGMSGNTIYF. This sequence joins TRBV15 and TRBJ1-3, with D tentatively TRBD1 (5 bases). The CDR3 consists of 16 residues. Trimming left V 0 bases short and J 1 base short, with 10 bases between. Germline V gives CDR1 LNHNV, CDR2 YYDKDF (reference sequence).

V usage is TRBV4-2 and J usage is TRBJ2-1; possibly TRBD1 or TRBD2 for D (5 bases each). V was shortened by 0 bases and J by 7 bases, with 16 bases between the two germline ends. The CDR3 spans 16 residues. Germline CDR1 reads LGHNA; CDR2 reads YNFKEQ. In DNA, the CDR3 is TGTGCCAGCAGCCAAGACTTTGGGGCTAGCTGGAATGAGCAGTTCTTC. Translation gives CASSQDFGASWNEQFF.

The rearrangement uses TRBV6-1 and TRBJ1-5; D gene unclear. The CDR3 has 13 residues. Trimming pared 1 base from V and 7 bases from J, leaving 8 bases between. The germline gives CDR1 MNHNS, CDR2 SASEGT. CDR3 residues: CASSEGQRQPQHF. DNA for the CDR3: TGTGCCAGCAGTGAAGGTCAGCGGCAGCCCCAGCATTTT.

The gene calls are TRBV7-2 and TRBJ2-7, with 11 nucleotides matching TRBD2. Trimming removed 0 bases from V and 4 bases from J; junction bases left unmatched: 8. This CDR3 region has 17 residues. Germline assignment: CDR1 SGHTA and CDR2 FQGNSA. The CDR3: CASSLASGRADLYEQYF. The CDR3 DNA is TGTGCCAGCAGCTTAGCTAGCGGGAGGGCCGACTTATACGAGCAGTACTTC.

The chain joins TRBV7-9 to TRBJ2-3; possibly TRBD1 for D (6 bases). The germline gives CDR1 SEHNR, CDR2 FQNEAQ (reference sequence). V was clipped by 2 bases and J by 2 bases, with 11 bases between them. The CDR3 covers 15 residues. This CDR3 reads CASSLYRTDTDTQYF. The CDR3, as DNA: TGTGCCAGCAGCTTATATCGGACAGACACAGATACGCAGTATTTT.

The chain is built from TRBV7-9 and TRBJ2-1; 9 bases map to TRBD2. The CDR3 is 15 residues long. CDR1 SEHNR and CDR2 FQNEAQ come from the germline V gene (reference sequence). Trimming took 5 bases from V and 8 from J; bases not matched to a gene: 10. CDR3 loop: CASSRGASGIYEQFF. CDR3 in DNA: TGTGCCAGCAGCCGGGGGGCTAGCGGGATCTATGAGCAGTTCTTC.

The J gene is TRBJ2-7, the V gene TRBV6-5, with a tentative D call TRBD1 (5 bases). Germline lookup yields CDR1 MNHEY and CDR2 SVGAGI. V was clipped by 0 bases and J by 0 bases, with 9 bases between them. The CDR3 is 15 amino acids. The CDR3 DNA sequence: TGTGCCAGCAGTTACTCGGGGCGGAACTCCTACGAGCAGTACTTC. The encoded protein is CASSYSGRNSYEQYF.

The J gene is TRBJ2-7, the V gene TRBV7-2; D may be TRBD2 (5 bases). Germline V gene lookup returns CDR1 SGHTA and CDR2 FQGNSA. The CDR3 contains 12 residues. Deletions cut 1 base from V and 9 bases from J, with 10 bases between. The CDR3 here is CASSLGEGTQYF. CDR3 DNA: TGTGCCAGCAGCTTAGGTGAGGGAACGCAGTACTTC.

The J gene is TRBJ2-7, the V gene TRBV5-1; the match to TRBD1 covers 8 bases. This CDR3 has 15 residues. Germline V CDR1 and CDR2: SGHRS, YFSETQ. Trimming at V came to 5 bases and at J to 5 bases, leaving 12 bases not matched to a gene. The chain's CDR3 is CASSSGGPGPNEQYF. The CDR3 coding sequence is TGCGCCAGCAGTTCAGGGGGCCCAGGACCCAACGAGCAGTACTTC.